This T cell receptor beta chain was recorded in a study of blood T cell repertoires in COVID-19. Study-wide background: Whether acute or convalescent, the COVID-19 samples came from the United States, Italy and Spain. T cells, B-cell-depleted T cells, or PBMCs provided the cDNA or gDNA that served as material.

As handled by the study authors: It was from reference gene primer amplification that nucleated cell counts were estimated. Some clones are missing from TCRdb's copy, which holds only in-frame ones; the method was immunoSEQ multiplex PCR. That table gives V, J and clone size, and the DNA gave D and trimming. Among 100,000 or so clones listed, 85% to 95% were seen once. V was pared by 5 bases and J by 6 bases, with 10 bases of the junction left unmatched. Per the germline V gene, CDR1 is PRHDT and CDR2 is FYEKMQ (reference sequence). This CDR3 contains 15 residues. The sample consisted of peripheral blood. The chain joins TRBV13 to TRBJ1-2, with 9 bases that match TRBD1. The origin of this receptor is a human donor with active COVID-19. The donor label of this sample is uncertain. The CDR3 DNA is TGTGCCAGCAGCCCTGGGACAGGGCGAATTAATGGCTACACCTTC. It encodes CASSPGTGRINGYTF.